Each of the 17 T cell receptor beta chains below was sequenced from the same sample in a study of blood T cell repertoires in COVID-19. Assay: immunoSEQ multiplex PCR; the TCRdb copy retains only in-frame clones and omits some. This table has about 76,000 clones, around 84% appearing once. Sample: peripheral blood. The receptors originated from a man aged 55 to 69 with COVID-19, enrolled during active disease.

The J gene is TRBJ1-1, the V gene TRBV6-5, with unresolved D. CDR1 is MNHEY and CDR2 is SVGAGI in the germline V gene. This CDR3 comprises 13 residues. V was trimmed by 4 bases and J by 0 bases, leaving 6 bases between them. CDR3 nucleotide sequence: TGTGCCAGCAGTTTACACATGAACACTGAAGCTTTCTTT. Protein product: CASSLHMNTEAFF.

The rearrangement joins TRBV28 to TRBJ1-1; 9 bases align to TRBD1. The V gene's germline CDR1 is MDHEN and CDR2 SYDVKM. V gave up 5 bases and J gave up 7 bases; unmatched junction bases: 14. This CDR3 has 16 residues. CDR3 DNA: TGTGCCAGCAGTGCCCCCGGGACAGGGATGCCGAATGAAGCTTTCTTT. As protein: CASSAPGTGMPNEAFF.

The V gene is TRBV28, the J gene TRBJ1-1, with D tentatively TRBD1 (5 bases). V was pared by 6 bases and J by 11 bases, with 13 bases between. The CDR3 covers 11 residues. Per germline, CDR1 MDHEN and CDR2 SYDVKM. The CDR3 DNA follows: TGTGCCAGCAGCCCGGGGGTATGGGCTTTCTTT. It encodes CASSPGVWAFF.

The rearrangement links TRBV18 to TRBJ1-5; perhaps TRBD1 as D (5 bases). This CDR3 comprises 15 residues. V dropped 4 bases and J dropped 6 bases, with 16 bases sitting between them. Germline V gives CDR1 KGHSH, CDR2 LQKENI. The CDR3 DNA reads TGTGCCAGCTCACTTAGGGGCGAAAATAGTCAGCCCCAGCATTTT. It is translated as CASSLRGENSQPQHF.

V and J are TRBV7-9 and TRBJ1-5; D perhaps matches TRBD1 (6 bases). Germline V gene data show CDR1 as SEHNR and CDR2 as FQNEAQ (reference sequence). V dropped 4 bases and J dropped 3 bases, with 19 bases sitting between them. The CDR3 contains 17 residues. The CDR3 sequence is CASSSGPIQGTNQPQHF. The CDR3 nucleotides read TGTGCCAGCAGCTCCGGACCTATCCAGGGGACCAATCAGCCCCAGCATTTT.

The rearrangement links TRBV6-5 to TRBJ1-5; 10 bases match TRBD1. Germline trimming cut 4 bases from V and 3 bases from J; bases unmatched to any gene: 3. This CDR3 spans 15 amino acids. Looked up from germline, CDR1 is MNHEY and CDR2 is SVGAGI. In DNA, the CDR3 is TGTGCCAGCAGTTCCGGGACAGGGGACAATCAGCCCCAGCATTTT. Protein: CASSSGTGDNQPQHF.

The chain carries TRBV3-1 (or the pseudogene TRBV3-2) and TRBJ1-1, with TRBD1 matching 11 bases. Germline CDR1 reads LGHDT; CDR2 reads YNNKEL (reference sequence). J gave up 10 bases and V 1 base, and 5 bases lay outside the gene matches. The CDR3 spans 14 residues. CDR3 coding DNA: TGTGCCAGCAGCCAAGTTTTTGGGACAGGGGGAGCTTTCTTT. This encodes CASSQVFGTGGAFF.

The chain couples TRBV4-1 to TRBJ1-5, with D perhaps TRBD1 (5 bases). CDR1 is MGHRA, CDR2 YSYEKL, per germline. This CDR3 region has 17 residues. The V and J ends lost 1 base and 2 bases respectively, with 15 bases between them. CDR3 protein: CASSQGRGQGGNQPQHF. The CDR3 nucleotides are TGCGCCAGCAGCCAAGGACGTGGCCAGGGCGGCAATCAGCCCCAGCATTTT.

V is TRBV6-5 and J is TRBJ2-7; D may be TRBD2 (6 bases). V was trimmed by 8 bases and J by 0 bases, leaving 14 bases between them. Germline V gives CDR1 MNHEY, CDR2 SVGAGI. The CDR3 has 14 amino acids. CDR3 region: CASYQTGSSYEQYF. The CDR3, as DNA: TGTGCCAGCTACCAGACCGGGAGCTCCTACGAGCAGTACTTC.

The chain employs TRBV28 and TRBJ1-6; 7 positions match TRBD1. J gave up 5 bases and V 2 bases, and 3 bases lay outside the gene matches. Germline V gene lookup returns CDR1 MDHEN and CDR2 SYDVKM. The CDR3 consists of 15 residues. The CDR3 region is CASSLGTVDNSPLHF. The DNA for the CDR3 is TGTGCCAGCAGTTTAGGGACAGTCGATAATTCACCCCTCCACTTT. Looking up the rest from reference TRBV28 and TRBJ1-6 gives the full variable domain: DVKVTQSSRYLVKRTGEKVFLECVQDMDHENMFWYRQDPGLGLRLIYFSYDVKMKEKGDIPEGYSVSREKKERFSLILESASTNQTSMYLCASSLGTVDNSPLHFGNGTRLTVT.

This chain uses TRBV18 with TRBJ1-1; D may be TRBD1 (6 bases). This CDR3 is built from 15 residues. V was pared by 3 bases and J by 2 bases, with 13 bases between. CDR1 and CDR2 from the germline V gene are KGHSH and LQKENI. The CDR3 sequence is CASSPRQEINTEAFF. The CDR3 DNA sequence: TGTGCCAGCTCACCGCGACAGGAGATAAACACTGAAGCTTTCTTT.

Remarks on this clone: The junction departs from the called germline gene at one end, perhaps through a read error. This rearrangement joins TRBV5-1 to TRBJ2-2; 13 bases align to TRBD2. Germline values: CDR1 SGHRS, CDR2 YFSETQ. CDR3 size: 16 residues. This chain's CDR3 is CASSTGTSGNPGELFF. For the CDR3, the DNA is TGCGCCAGCAGCACCGGGACTAGCGGGAACCCCGGGGAGCTGTTTTTT.

The chain employs TRBV12-5 and TRBJ2-1; D call uncertain. V lost 3 bases to trimming and J lost 3 bases, with 15 bases between them. CDR3 length: 16 residues. Germline assignment: CDR1 LGHNT and CDR2 FRNRAP. DNA for the CDR3: TGTGCTAGTGGTTTTTCTGTAATGCGGTTCTACAATGAGCAGTTCTTC. As protein: CASGFSVMRFYNEQFF.

The chain has TRBV24-1 and TRBJ2-3; D call uncertain. Deletions cut 4 bases from V and 6 bases from J, with 7 bases between. Germline V gives CDR1 KGHDR, CDR2 SFDVKD. This CDR3 has 12 residues. CDR3 in DNA: TGTGCCACCAGTGAGGAGTTTGATACGCAGTATTTT. This codes for CATSEEFDTQYF.

V gene TRBV10-3 combines with J gene TRBJ2-7; 8 bases are a match to TRBD1. The CDR3 is 14 amino acids. J gave up 2 bases and V 5 bases, and 5 bases lay outside the gene matches. CDR1 is ENHRY, CDR2 SYGVKD, per germline. The DNA of the CDR3 is TGTGCCATCAGTCCGGGACAGGACCCCTACGAGCAGTACTTC. Its protein product is CAISPGQDPYEQYF.

V usage is TRBV6-5 and J usage is TRBJ1-5; D not resolved. The CDR3 runs to 11 residues. V was pared by 7 bases and J by 6 bases, with 7 bases between. Germline-derived CDR1 and CDR2 are MNHEY and SVGAGI. In nucleotides, the CDR3 is TGTGCCAGCAACAGTGGTCAGCCCCAGCATTTT. This translates into CASNSGQPQHF.

CDR3 nucleotides: TGTGCCAGCAGCTTGGAAGGGGCCTATAATTCACCCCTCCACTTT. This translates into CASSLEGAYNSPLHF. This chain links TRBV5-5 with TRBJ1-6; possible D gene TRBD1, 5 bases. Trimming cost V 0 bases and J 2 bases, with 6 bases left between them. The CDR3 consists of 15 residues. The germline V gene has CDR1 SGHKS and CDR2 YYEKEE (reference sequence).